This entry lists 26 T cell receptor beta chains sequenced from one sample in a study of shared clonotypes between healthy human individuals (dated by TCRdb to 2018 to 2020). Library construction relied on the immunoSEQ multiplex PCR assay. The source is immuneACCESS, and TCRdb retained only in-frame sequences with V and J called. Part of the clones is not carried over; for the studies checked, unresolved V genes explain less than half of this, and the remainder is unexplained. This sample gives around 2.3 million clones in total; about 94% of them show up just once. In total, the top ten clones hold around 0.13% of the sample. The sample comprised naive CD4+ T cells sorted from blood. What this sample's cell subset or site label stands for: CD45RA+ positively selected. Receptors originate from a man aged 18 to 35 in good health.

The chain joins TRBV5-1 to TRBJ2-7, with D uncertain. Germline CDR1 SGHRS, CDR2 YFSETQ. V was clipped by 0 bases and J by 0 bases, with 13 bases between them. The CDR3 spans 16 residues. The CDR3 bases are TGCGCCAGCAGCTTGGAACCAAGTCTAAGCTCCTACGAGCAGTACTTC. It translates to CASSLEPSLSSYEQYF.

This clone was observed once. The CDR3 sequence is CASSQVGGPLTEAFF. CDR3 nucleotides: TGCGCCAGCAGCCAAGTGGGCGGACCATTAACTGAAGCTTTCTTT. The chain has TRBV4-1 and TRBJ1-1; D is unclear. The CDR3 runs to 15 residues. V shed 1 base and J shed 5 bases, with 14 bases lying between them. Germline V CDR1 and CDR2: MGHRA, YSYEKL.

This chain joins TRBV6-1 and TRBJ1-5; D is unclear. Germline assignment: CDR1 MNHNS and CDR2 SASEGT. Trimming stripped 6 bases from V and 0 bases from J, with 6 bases between. The CDR3 consists of 13 residues. CDR3 nucleotides: TGTGCCAGCAGCATCGATAGCAATCAGCCCCAGCATTTT. The encoded protein is CASSIDSNQPQHF.

The J gene is TRBJ2-5, the V gene TRBV6-9, with D hard to call. CDR1 is MNHGY, CDR2 SVAAGI, per germline. The CDR3 covers 18 residues. V was shortened by 0 bases and J by 2 bases, with 19 bases between the two germline ends. The DNA for the CDR3 is TGTGCCAGCAGTTATTCTGCCCCGAAAAATGGCTCGCAAGAGACCCAGTACTTC. This gives the protein CASSYSAPKNGSQETQYF.

This clone was recorded only once. The rearrangement links TRBV6-6 to TRBJ1-2; 9 positions match TRBD1. V was clipped by 6 bases and J by 5 bases; unmatched bases: 10. Germline V gene lookup returns CDR1 MNHNY and CDR2 SVGAGI (reference sequence). The CDR3 contains 15 residues. CDR3 sequence: CASSRTGTGPYGYTF. The CDR3 DNA reads TGTGCCAGCAGCCGGACCGGGACAGGGCCGTATGGCTACACCTTC.

The V call is TRBV10-3, the J call TRBJ1-5; 7 positions agree with TRBD1. V dropped 6 bases and J dropped 4; count of bases not matched to a gene: 3. The V gene's germline CDR1 is ENHRY and CDR2 SYGVKD. CDR3 length: 13 residues. DNA of the CDR3: TGTGCCATCAGCCCGACAGGGAATCAGCCCCAGCATTTT. Protein: CAISPTGNQPQHF.

This chain connects TRBV5-4 to TRBJ2-3; D gene uncertain. Germline V gene data show CDR1 as SGHNT and CDR2 as YYREEE (reference sequence). Between the trimmed V and J ends, which lost 4 bases and 0 bases, there was a span of 6 bases. The CDR3 has 13 residues. The CDR3 is CASSVDSTDTQYF. The CDR3 coding sequence is TGTGCCAGCAGCGTAGACAGCACAGATACGCAGTATTTT.

The V gene is TRBV5-6, the J gene TRBJ1-6; D is possibly TRBD1 (5 bases). The CDR3 runs 17 residues. The V gene lost 0 bases and the J gene lost 10 bases, with 20 bases spanning the gap. Germline V lookup: CDR1 SGHDT, CDR2 YYEEEE. DNA for the CDR3: TGTGCCAGCAGCTTGGGGGTCCAGGGAGGAGCGGGGTCACCCCTCCACTTT. Amino acids: CASSLGVQGGAGSPLHF.

The gene calls are TRBV7-8 and TRBJ1-6, with D maybe TRBD1 (6 bases). Trimming removed 5 bases from V and 10 bases from J, with 21 bases in between. The CDR3 is made up of 16 amino acids. Germline lookup yields CDR1 SGHVS and CDR2 FQNEAQ. CDR3 coding DNA: TGTGCCAGCAGCCAAAGGCTCCCGACAGGAGGGTCACCCCTCCACTTT. Translation gives CASSQRLPTGGSPLHF. Variable domain in full (rest from reference TRBV7-8 and TRBJ1-6): GAGVSQSPRYKVAKRGQDVALRCDPISGHVSLFWYQQALGQGPEFLTYFQNEAQLDKSGLPSDRFFAERPEGSVSTLKIQRTQQEDSAVYLCASSQRLPTGGSPLHFGNGTRLTVT.

Comment on this clone: A junction end diverges from the germline sequence, so it may reflect a read error. V gene TRBV6-5 combines with J gene TRBJ1-1; the D gene is possibly TRBD1 (6 bases). The germline V gene encodes CDR1 MNHEY and CDR2 SVGAGI. This CDR3 spans 14 amino acids. CDR3 bases: TGTGCCGGCAGTTACTCGGGGGGGGCGCCGGAAGCTTTCTTT. Translating it yields CAGSYSGGAPEAFF.

This clone was counted a single time. The chain is built from TRBV5-1 and TRBJ2-1; maybe TRBD2 (6 bases). The CDR3 is made up of 14 amino acids. V shed 0 bases and J shed 8 bases, with 12 bases lying between them. Per germline, CDR1 SGHRS and CDR2 YFSETQ. CDR3 loop: CASSLAGSPHEQFF. The CDR3 DNA reads TGCGCCAGCAGCTTGGCCGGGAGCCCCCATGAGCAGTTCTTC.

The CDR3 is CASGVTSSYNEQFF. The CDR3 DNA reads as TGTGCCAGCGGCGTCACAAGCTCCTACAATGAGCAGTTCTTC. The chain carries TRBV6-1 and TRBJ2-1; D unclear. Trimming removed 8 bases at V and 0 bases at J, with 11 bases between. This CDR3 has 14 residues. CDR1 is MNHNS, CDR2 SASEGT, per germline.

V gene TRBV11-2 combines with J gene TRBJ2-3; TRBD1 matches at 7 bases. Germline V lookup: CDR1 SGHAT, CDR2 FQNNGV. The CDR3 is made up of 15 amino acids. J lost 8 bases, V lost 6 bases, and 14 bases had no gene match. This chain's CDR3 is CASSLGQVRDVTQYF. CDR3 nucleotides: TGTGCCAGCAGTCTCGGACAGGTTAGGGACGTTACGCAGTATTTT.

The V call is TRBV9, the J call TRBJ2-2; D is possibly TRBD1 or TRBD2 (5 bases each). From germline, CDR1 is SGDLS and CDR2 YYNGEE. The CDR3 sequence is 16 residues long. V lost 2 bases and J 4 bases, leaving 15 bases between the germline ends. The CDR3 DNA reads TGTGCCAGCAGCGTGACTCAGGGTCGGGGCACCGGGGAGCTGTTTTTT. Translation gives CASSVTQGRGTGELFF.

CDR3 DNA: TGTGCCAGCAGCACACACCTGGGCGGAAAACTGTTTTTT. Encoded protein: CASSTHLGGKLFF. The J gene is TRBJ1-4, the V gene TRBV5-6; D gene uncertain. This CDR3 is built from 13 residues. The V end was cut by 4 bases, the J end by 10 bases, with 14 bases between. From germline, CDR1 is SGHDT and CDR2 YYEEEE.

Worth noting for this clone: In the same sample, other DNA sequences code for this CDR3. This chain uses TRBV10-3 with TRBJ2-7; 9 bases line up with TRBD1. J gave up 2 bases and V 7 bases, and 6 bases lay outside the gene matches. CDR1 is ENHRY and CDR2 is SYGVKD in the germline V gene. The CDR3 covers 14 residues. CDR3 in DNA: TGTGCCATCACCCCGGGACAGGGTACCTACGAGCAGTACTTC. Translation: CAITPGQGTYEQYF.

As regards this clone: The junction and the germline gene differ at one end; a read error may be behind it. The J gene is TRBJ2-7, the V gene TRBV4-3; tentative D call: TRBD1 (6 bases). The CDR3 has 13 residues. Per the germline V gene, CDR1 is LGHNA and CDR2 is YSLEER. Here the CDR3 reads CASSQGTGTHLEF. CDR3 in DNA: TGCGCCAGCAGCCAAGGAACAGGGACGCATCTCGAATTC.

This rearrangement joins TRBV10-3 to TRBJ1-5; D perhaps matches TRBD1 (6 bases). CDR3 length: 15 amino acids. Germline CDR1 ENHRY, CDR2 SYGVKD. With 0 bases removed from V and 7 bases from J, the gap between germline ends came to 13 bases. The CDR3 nucleotides are TGTGCCATCAGTGAGTCCGACAGGTTAGGGCAGCCCCAGCATTTT. Protein sequence: CAISESDRLGQPQHF.

The genes are TRBV30 and TRBJ1-4, with 12 bases lining up with TRBD1. Germline CDR1 and CDR2: GTSNPN and SVGIG (reference sequence). Unmatched junction bases numbered 11, after V lost 8 bases and J lost 7 bases. The CDR3 is 15 amino acids. CDR3 coding DNA: TGTGCCGGGACAGGGGGCTTGCTTGAAGGTGAAAAACTGTTTTTT. Its translation is CAGTGGLLEGEKLFF.

Regarding this clone: Sequence at one end of the junction differs from germline and may be a read error. The chain links TRBV7-7 to TRBJ1-6; 7 bases align to TRBD1. CDR1 and CDR2 from the germline V gene are SSHAT and FNYEAQ (reference sequence). CDR3 length equals 18 residues. The CDR3 sequence is CASSLAQGKGSYNSPLHF. CDR3 nucleotide sequence: TGTGCTAGCAGCTTAGCACAGGGGAAGGGATCCTATAATTCACCCCTCCACTTT.

The chain recombines TRBV14 with TRBJ2-5; TRBD1 agrees at 7 bases. This CDR3 is 17 amino acids long. Germline lookup yields CDR1 SGHDN and CDR2 FVKESK. J gave up 4 bases and V 0 bases, and 11 bases lay outside the gene matches. Written as DNA, the CDR3 is TGTGCCAGCAGCCAAGAATTAAGGGGGCCCGGAGGAGAGACCCAGTACTTC. Translating gives CASSQELRGPGGETQYF.

The V call is TRBV5-1, the J call TRBJ2-5; D gene unclear. Germline V gene sequence: CDR1 SGHRS, CDR2 YFSETQ. Deletions cut 5 bases from V and 1 base from J, with 12 bases between. This CDR3 has 14 amino acids. The CDR3 DNA follows: TGCGCCAGCAGTACCCTCATTGGCCAAGAGACCCAGTACTTC. Translation: CASSTLIGQETQYF.

The V call is TRBV7-6, the J call TRBJ1-1; D unresolved. The CDR3 is 14 residues long. CDR1 and CDR2 (germline): SGHVS, FNYEAQ. Trimming took off 6 bases at V and 1 base at J, with 12 bases between the two ends. The CDR3 region is CASRPTRTNTEAFF. CDR3 bases: TGTGCCAGCAGGCCGACACGCACGAACACTGAAGCTTTCTTT.

This chain connects TRBV2 to TRBJ1-4, with a tentative D call TRBD1 (6 bases). The CDR3 is 15 amino acids. From germline, CDR1 is SNHLY and CDR2 FYNNEI. V lost 7 bases to trimming and J lost 0 bases, with 12 bases between them. The CDR3 DNA reads as TGTGCCAGCAAACGGGACACGACAACTAATGAAAAACTGTTTTTT. This encodes CASKRDTTTNEKLFF.

The chain uses TRBV5-6 and TRBJ1-1; D perhaps matches TRBD1 (5 bases). The CDR3 is 15 residues long. V was cut by 0 bases and J by 1 base, with 10 bases left in between. Germline CDR1 is SGHDT and CDR2 is YYEEEE. The CDR3 loop reads CASSLALGENTEAFF. In DNA, the CDR3 is TGTGCCAGCAGCTTGGCTCTAGGGGAGAACACTGAAGCTTTCTTT.

The rearrangement uses TRBV11-2 and TRBJ2-2, with 11 bases that match TRBD2. Germline V gene data show CDR1 as SGHAT and CDR2 as FQNNGV. This CDR3 spans 16 amino acids. V lost 3 bases and J lost 5; bases outside the gene matches: 5. The CDR3 reads CASSLLAGGRTGELFF. The DNA for the CDR3 is TGTGCCAGCAGCTTGCTAGCGGGGGGTAGGACCGGGGAGCTGTTTTTT.